This paragraph covers one T cell receptor (beta chain) sequence. Per the authors' pipeline: Amplification of reference gene primers provided the estimated nucleated cell counts. This table comes from immunoSEQ multiplex PCR, and its TCRdb copy is limited to in-frame clones, with some not included. V, J and clone size are those of that table, while D and trimming were read from the DNA. The repertoire includes about 260,000 clones, more than 70% of them detected once, and around 10% sits in the top ten. This sample is drawn from a study of blood T cell repertoires in COVID-19. As for the study in general: Both acute and convalescent COVID-19 samples were obtained from the United States, Italy and Spain.

V lost 3 bases to trimming and J lost 2 bases, with 11 bases between them. Germline V gene lookup returns CDR1 LNHDA and CDR2 SQIVND (reference sequence). This CDR3 is 15 amino acids long. The sequenced sample was peripheral blood. This sequence was found in a woman in her twenties or thirties with COVID-19, enrolled during active disease. The chain combines TRBV19 with TRBJ2-1; D remains ambiguous. Here the CDR3 reads CASSIGQAPYNEQFF. CDR3 sequence (DNA): TGTGCCAGTAGTATTGGCCAGGCACCCTACAATGAGCAGTTCTTC.